The sequence of this T cell receptor (beta chain) was determined in a study of blood T cell repertoires in COVID-19. Study at large: The origin of the acute and convalescent COVID-19 samples was the United States, Italy and Spain.

This CDR3 has 13 amino acids. V lost 4 bases and J 9 bases, leaving 14 bases between the germline ends. CDR1 is SGHNT, CDR2 YYREEE, per germline (reference sequence). Authors' processing steps: Counts of nucleated cells, estimated from reference gene primer amplification, were obtained. The protocol was immunoSEQ multiplex PCR, while the TCRdb copy is restricted to in-frame clones and leaves out a portion. That table gives V, J and clone size, and the DNA gave D and trimming. The sample lists about 150,000 clones, over 70% occurring once. This TCR derives from a human donor in a cohort sampled during active COVID-19. Sequencing input: peripheral blood. This chain uses TRBV5-4 with TRBJ1-5; D gene uncertain. In DNA, the CDR3 is TGTGCCAGCAGCACCATTCCCGGGTCGCCCCAGCATTTT. It translates to CASSTIPGSPQHF. Based on the CDR3 plus reference TRBV5-4 and TRBJ1-5, the full variable domain is ETGVTQSPTHLIKTRGQQVTLRCSSQSGHNTVSWYQQALGQGPQFIFQYYREEENGRGNFPPRFSGLQFPNYSSELNVNALELDDSALYLCASSTIPGSPQHFGDGTRLSIL.